Below, 4 T cell receptor beta chains from the same sample are listed, as sequenced in a study of Ad26.COV2.S vaccination and SARS-CoV-2 variants. Treatment specified: some 20 received Ad26.COV2.S at low or high dose, single or two shots; several received placebo; per-sample allocation not given. The investigators took samples on day 63 after the first vaccine or placebo injection. Data came from immunoSEQ multiplex PCR; TCRdb stores just in-frame clones and leaves some out. The table includes more than 300,000 clones, about 85% detected once. Sequencing used peripheral blood, obtained in a trial of Ad26.COV2.S vaccine versus placebo. The receptors were sampled from a person aged 18 to 59 who received the Ad26.COV2.S COVID-19 vaccine or a placebo.

V gene TRBV3-1 (or the pseudogene TRBV3-2) combines with J gene TRBJ2-7, with TRBD2 as a possible D gene (6 bases). Per germline, CDR1 LGHDT and CDR2 YNNKEL (reference sequence). This CDR3 contains 16 residues. The germline V and J ends were trimmed by 0 bases and 3 bases, with 15 bases remaining between them. The CDR3 DNA reads as TGTGCCAGCAGCCAAGATGGGTCGGGAGCTTACTACGAGCAGTACTTC. It translates to CASSQDGSGAYYEQYF.

The J gene is TRBJ2-2, the V gene TRBV7-2; D is possibly TRBD1 or TRBD2 (5 bases each). Trimming shortened V by 3 bases and J by 6 bases, and 8 bases separated the two germline ends. CDR1 is SGHTA, CDR2 FQGNSA, per germline. The CDR3 is 13 amino acids. The CDR3 DNA reads TGTGCCAGCAGCTTGGGGACCCCCGGGGAGCTGTTTTTT. Translated: CASSLGTPGELFF.

This chain joins TRBV9 and TRBJ1-2; no clear D. V was shortened by 4 bases and J by 6 bases, with 19 bases between the two germline ends. CDR1 and CDR2 (germline): SGDLS, YYNGEE. This CDR3 spans 15 amino acids. For the CDR3, the DNA is TGTGCCAGCAGCCAAAATAACGTGCGAGGCGATGGCTACACCTTC. Translation gives CASSQNNVRGDGYTF.

This clone occurred once. The chain combines TRBV7-9 with TRBJ1-6; the D gene is possibly TRBD1 (6 bases). V lost 2 bases, J lost 7 bases, and 12 bases lay in between. Germline CDR1 SEHNR, CDR2 FQNEAQ (reference sequence). The CDR3 sequence is 15 residues long. As DNA, the CDR3 is TGTGCCAGCAGCTTACCGGGGGGGACAAATTCACCCCTCCACTTT. It translates to CASSLPGGTNSPLHF.